One sample yielded the 3 T cell receptor beta chains listed below, sequenced in a study of regulatory T cells in long-lasting Graves disease. Construction of TCR beta libraries relied on iRepertoire HTBI primers and on Arm-PCR targeting CDR3 regions. TCRdb analysed the multiplex PCR reads with MiXCR anew, one entry per CDR3 protein. Among fewer than 400,000 distinct CDR3 sequences listed, roughly 18% were seen once. Time point described: newly diagnosed GD, antithyroid drugs for less than 3 months. Following extraction of RNA from PBMCs, that RNA was used to make the TCR library. Here the sequenced sample was peripheral blood mononuclear cells (PBMCs), taken at new diagnosis, from a patient treated with antithyroid drugs. The receptors were gathered from a female donor with Graves disease.

V gene TRBV7-9 combines with J gene TRBJ2-7, with 8 bases matching TRBD2. This CDR3 comprises 14 residues. The trim removed 8 bases at V and 3 bases at J, leaving 9 bases unmatched. Germline V gene sequence: CDR1 SEHNR, CDR2 FQNEAQ (reference sequence). The CDR3 DNA reads as TGTGCCAGCGGACTAGCAGGCGGGAGCTACGAGCAGTACTTC. This sequence encodes CASGLAGGSYEQYF.

This clonotype was counted between two and nine times. The genes are TRBV29-1 and TRBJ2-5, with 9 positions matching TRBD2. The CDR3 extends over 13 amino acids. Trimming cost V 5 bases and J 5 bases; bases outside gene matches: 6. Looked up from germline, CDR1 is SQVTM and CDR2 is ANQGSEA. The CDR3 reads CSVRAGGGETQYF. The CDR3 region has the DNA TGCAGCGTTCGTGCGGGAGGGGGGGAGACCCAGTACTTC.

The V call is TRBV15, the J call TRBJ2-5; TRBD2 aligns across 9 bases. Germline V gives CDR1 LNHNV, CDR2 YYDKDF (reference sequence). V shed 0 bases, J shed 3 bases, and the junction held 5 bases outside the gene matches. There are 16 residues in the CDR3. CDR3 in amino acids: CATSRDLASGEETQYF. The CDR3 DNA reads TGTGCCACCAGCAGAGATCTTGCTAGCGGGGAAGAGACCCAGTACTTC.